These 30 T cell receptor beta chains were sequenced from one sample in a study of blood T cell repertoires in COVID-19. Clones were sequenced by immunoSEQ multiplex PCR, and TCRdb holds only the in-frame ones, with some missing. There are about 93,000 clones in the sample; about nine tenths occur only once, and roughly 5% lies in the top ten. The sequenced material came from peripheral blood. All receptors come from a man between 60 and 70 years old with COVID-19, enrolled during active disease.

J is TRBJ1-2 and V is TRBV28; D might be TRBD1 (5 bases). The V gene lost 6 bases and the J gene lost 0 bases, with 11 bases spanning the gap. There are 14 residues in the CDR3. Germline lookup yields CDR1 MDHEN and CDR2 SYDVKM. The CDR3 spells CASRTRVANYGYTF. The CDR3 region has the DNA TGTGCCAGCAGGACCAGGGTAGCTAACTATGGCTACACCTTC.

This chain uses TRBV7-9 with TRBJ2-5; weak D call: TRBD1 (7 bases). Germline V lookup: CDR1 SEHNR, CDR2 FQNEAQ (reference sequence). Trimming took off 5 bases at V and 3 bases at J, with 19 bases between the two ends. The CDR3 consists of 16 residues. The CDR3 DNA follows: TGTGCCAGCAGCCCGAGAGCCAGGGGGGTAGAAGAGACCCAGTACTTC. The encoded protein is CASSPRARGVEETQYF.

The V call is TRBV9, the J call TRBJ2-1, with D perhaps TRBD2 (5 bases). V dropped 4 bases and J dropped 15 bases, with 17 bases sitting between them. Germline V gene sequence: CDR1 SGDLS, CDR2 YYNGEE. The CDR3 has 12 residues. The DNA of the CDR3 is TGTGCCAGCAGCTCCCCGAGGGAAACCTGGTTCTTC. Protein: CASSSPRETWFF.

This chain joins TRBV12-3 or TRBV12-4 and TRBJ1-1, with D perhaps matching TRBD1 (5 bases). The CDR3 consists of 12 residues. The V gene lost 6 bases and the J gene lost 7 bases, with 12 bases spanning the gap. Here the CDR3 DNA reads TGTGCCAGCAGCCACCGACAGTATGAAGCTTTCTTT. Its translation is CASSHRQYEAFF.

The V and J genes are TRBV6-6 and TRBJ2-3; 10 bases are a match to TRBD1. The CDR3 contains 15 residues. Losses at the gene ends were 0 bases for V and 6 bases for J; bases not matched to a gene: 3. Germline V gene data show CDR1 as MNHNY and CDR2 as SVGAGI (reference sequence). CDR3 coding DNA: TGTGCCAGCAGTTACTCCGGGACAGGGGCGGATACGCAGTATTTT. Translated, it gives CASSYSGTGADTQYF.

The V and J genes are TRBV19 and TRBJ1-1; 9 bases are a match to TRBD1. V trimming: 8 bases; J trimming: 5 bases; junction bases outside the gene matches: 12. CDR1 is LNHDA and CDR2 is SQIVND in the germline V gene (reference sequence). This CDR3 has 15 residues. The CDR3 nucleotides read TGTGCCAGTCAAAATACGGACAGGGGCAATACTGAAGCTTTCTTT. This sequence encodes CASQNTDRGNTEAFF.

This clone was picked up a small number of times. The gene calls are TRBV30 and TRBJ1-2; D unclear. V was cut by 1 base and J by 14 bases, with 17 bases left in between. The CDR3 is 12 residues long. Looked up from germline, CDR1 is GTSNPN and CDR2 is SVGIG (reference sequence). The CDR3 DNA follows: TGTGCCTGGAGTGAAGGGAGGAGGACCCAGACCTTC. Translated: CAWSEGRRTQTF.

This chain connects TRBV6-5 to TRBJ1-5, with 9 nucleotides matching TRBD1. The CDR3 length is 15 residues. CDR1 is MNHEY and CDR2 is SVGAGI in the germline V gene. Trimming at V came to 8 bases and at J to 5 bases, leaving 10 bases not matched to a gene. CDR3 amino acids: CASLGRTGAYQPQHF. The CDR3 DNA follows: TGTGCCAGCCTGGGCAGGACAGGGGCGTATCAGCCCCAGCATTTT.

The chain uses TRBV28 and TRBJ1-5; 9 positions agree with TRBD1. V was clipped by 5 bases and J by 7 bases; unmatched bases: 9. Germline CDR1 reads MDHEN; CDR2 reads SYDVKM. This CDR3 comprises 15 residues. Here the CDR3 DNA reads TGTGCCAGCAGTCCCCTCGGGACAGGGACCCAGCCCCAGCATTTT. Translating gives CASSPLGTGTQPQHF.

The rearrangement links TRBV5-1 to TRBJ1-1; no reliable D call. V gave up 5 bases and J gave up 4 bases, with 15 bases separating them. The germline CDR1 and CDR2 sequences are SGHRS and YFSETQ. CDR3 length: 14 residues. Written as DNA, the CDR3 is TGCGCCAGCAGTTTCCAGGCCTCCGGCACTGAAGCTTTCTTT. Protein: CASSFQASGTEAFF.

The J gene is TRBJ1-4, the V gene TRBV4-2, with D maybe TRBD1 (6 bases). V was clipped by 4 bases and J by 0 bases, with 15 bases between them. Germline CDR1 is LGHNA and CDR2 is YNFKEQ. This CDR3 spans 17 amino acids. The CDR3 region is CASSPATGSSTNEKLFF. DNA for the CDR3: TGTGCCAGCAGCCCAGCGACAGGATCTTCAACTAATGAAAAACTGTTTTTT.

CDR3 coding DNA: TGTGCCAGCAGCTTATGGAGTAGCGGGAGAGATACGCAGTATTTT. Translation: CASSLWSSGRDTQYF. The chain has TRBV7-2 and TRBJ2-3, with TRBD2 matching over 9 bases. The V segment lost 2 bases and the J segment 5 bases; nucleotides outside the gene matches: 5. The CDR3 is 15 residues long. The V gene's germline CDR1 is SGHTA and CDR2 FQGNSA.

The rearrangement joins TRBV6-6 to TRBJ1-5; TRBD1 agrees at 7 bases. The CDR3 covers 15 residues. Trimming cost V 4 bases and J 0 bases; bases outside gene matches: 3. Germline lookup yields CDR1 MNHNY and CDR2 SVGAGI (reference sequence). The CDR3 DNA follows: TGTGCCAGCAGTTGGGACAGCTATAGCAATCAGCCCCAGCATTTT. This codes for CASSWDSYSNQPQHF.

The gene calls are TRBV6-5 and TRBJ2-5; weak D call: TRBD1 (6 bases). The V end was cut by 5 bases, the J end by 3 bases, with 16 bases between. This CDR3 contains 15 residues. CDR1 and CDR2 (germline): MNHEY, SVGAGI. CDR3 sequence reads: CASSPRASGEETQYF. CDR3 coding DNA: TGTGCCAGCAGTCCACGTGCTTCAGGGGAAGAGACCCAGTACTTC.

The chain is built from TRBV3-1 (or the pseudogene TRBV3-2) and TRBJ2-5, with 8 bases identical to TRBD1. The junction had 8 bases not matched to a gene; V was cut back by 4 bases and J by 4 bases. Germline values: CDR1 LGHDT, CDR2 YNNKEL (reference sequence). The CDR3 length is 15 residues. CDR3 sequence: CASSRGTDRGETQYF. The CDR3 nucleotides read TGTGCCAGCAGCCGAGGAACCGACAGGGGAGAGACCCAGTACTTC.

This clone appeared a single time. The chain recombines TRBV3-1 (or the pseudogene TRBV3-2) with TRBJ1-2; perhaps TRBD1 as D (5 bases). The CDR3 is 14 residues long. Deletions cut 1 base from V and 2 bases from J, with 8 bases between. Germline V gene lookup returns CDR1 LGHDT and CDR2 YNNKEL (reference sequence). CDR3 sequence: CASSQVSGNYGYTF. CDR3 sequence (DNA): TGTGCCAGCAGCCAAGTATCAGGGAACTATGGCTACACCTTC.

This clone appeared a single time. The rearrangement uses TRBV28 and TRBJ1-2; 7 nucleotides line up with TRBD1. From germline, CDR1 is MDHEN and CDR2 SYDVKM. The CDR3 contains 17 residues. V lost 5 bases and J lost 3; bases outside the gene matches: 15. The CDR3 bases are TGTGCCAGCAGTGGGGTTGACAGGGCGGATCTTCACTATGGCTACACCTTC. It is translated as CASSGVDRADLHYGYTF.

V usage is TRBV2 and J usage is TRBJ2-7, with TRBD2 identical over 12 bases. Germline V CDR1 and CDR2: SNHLY, FYNNEI. The V and J ends lost 6 bases and 6 bases, in that order; junction bases with no gene match: 9. The CDR3 extends over 15 amino acids. The chain's CDR3 is CASRDGLAGLGEQYF. The CDR3 nucleotides are TGTGCCAGCAGAGACGGACTAGCGGGATTAGGCGAGCAGTACTTC.

The chain carries TRBV2 and TRBJ1-2; 9 nucleotides align to TRBD1. Germline V gene sequence: CDR1 SNHLY, CDR2 FYNNEI. The CDR3 extends over 14 amino acids. V lost 6 bases and J lost 4; bases outside the gene matches: 6. In DNA form, the CDR3 reads TGTGCCAGCAGGCGGGACAGGGACGGCTATGGCTACACCTTC. It encodes CASRRDRDGYGYTF.

V is TRBV6-8 and J is TRBJ2-3, with D perhaps TRBD1 (7 bases). This CDR3 contains 15 residues. Germline CDR1 reads MNHGY; CDR2 reads SAAAGT. Trimming took 11 bases from V and 0 from J, leaving 18 bases between them. CDR3 region: CADGGRGTSTDTQYF. CDR3 coding DNA: TGTGCCGACGGGGGCAGGGGGACCAGCACAGATACGCAGTATTTT.

This clone was picked up a small number of times. V gene TRBV12-5 combines with J gene TRBJ2-1, with TRBD1 as a possible D gene (6 bases). Germline lookup yields CDR1 LGHNT and CDR2 FRNRAP. The CDR3 spans 16 residues. The V end lost 5 bases, the J end lost 3 bases, and 17 bases lay between the germline ends. The DNA of the CDR3 is TGTGCTAGTGGTCCTCCGGGACAACTCGACTACAATGAGCAGTTCTTC. Amino acids: CASGPPGQLDYNEQFF.

The rearrangement links TRBV27 to TRBJ2-2; D is unclear. The CDR3 covers 13 residues. Looked up from germline, CDR1 is MNHEY and CDR2 is SMNVEV (reference sequence). Trimming shortened V by 3 bases and J by 3 bases, and 5 bases separated the two germline ends. CDR3 residues: CASSFDYTGELFF. The CDR3 DNA follows: TGTGCCAGCAGTTTCGACTACACCGGGGAGCTGTTTTTT.

The chain has TRBV11-2 and TRBJ2-3; 9 bases are a match to TRBD2. V shed 3 bases and J 5 bases; nucleotides not matched to a gene: 9. The CDR3 is 16 amino acids. Germline V CDR1 and CDR2: SGHAT, FQNNGV. The DNA of the CDR3 is TGTGCCAGCAGCTTGCGAACTAGCGGGTGGGGAGATACGCAGTATTTT. Residues: CASSLRTSGWGDTQYF. Full variable domain (rest looked up from reference TRBV11-2 and TRBJ2-3): EAGVAQSPRYKIIEKRQSVAFWCNPISGHATLYWYQQILGQGPKLLIQFQNNGVVDDSQLPKDRFSAERLKGVDSTLKIQPAKLEDSAVYLCASSLRTSGWGDTQYFGPGTRLTVL.

The V gene is TRBV6-5, the J gene TRBJ2-2; D is possibly TRBD1 (6 bases). Germline V CDR1 and CDR2: MNHEY, SVGAGI. Between the trimmed V and J ends, which lost 5 bases and 1 base, there was a span of 11 bases. This CDR3 has 15 residues. CDR3 DNA sequence: TGTGCCAGCAGTCCCCGGGGACAGAACACCGGGGAGCTGTTTTTT. This encodes CASSPRGQNTGELFF.

V and J are TRBV9 and TRBJ1-3; 8 bases map to TRBD1. Trimming took 4 bases from V and 8 from J; bases not matched to a gene: 11. Germline V gene sequence: CDR1 SGDLS, CDR2 YYNGEE. The CDR3 consists of 15 residues. As DNA, the CDR3 is TGTGCCAGCAGCTCCTGGACAGGGAAAGGGGACACCATATATTTT. Its protein is CASSSWTGKGDTIYF.

V and J are TRBV19 and TRBJ1-5, with 9 bases lining up with TRBD1. The V gene's germline CDR1 is LNHDA and CDR2 SQIVND (reference sequence). V shed 5 bases, J shed 4 bases, and the junction held 12 bases outside the gene matches. This CDR3 comprises 17 residues. The DNA for the CDR3 is TGTGCCAGTAGTTCCGGACAGGGGAAGGGTCTAAATCAGCCCCAGCATTTT. This sequence encodes CASSSGQGKGLNQPQHF. The full variable domain, rest sourced from reference TRBV19 and TRBJ1-5, is DGGITQSPKYLFRKEGQNVTLSCEQNLNHDAMYWYRQDPGQGLRLIYYSQIVNDFQKGDIAEGYSVSREKKESFPLTVTSAQKNPTAFYLCASSSGQGKGLNQPQHFGDGTRLSIL.

This sequence joins TRBV4-1 and TRBJ2-3, with D perhaps TRBD1 (6 bases). Trimming pared 3 bases from V and 0 bases from J, leaving 13 bases between. This CDR3 has 16 residues. The germline V gene encodes CDR1 MGHRA and CDR2 YSYEKL. This CDR3 is CASSHTQGFSTDTQYF. DNA of the CDR3: TGCGCCAGCAGCCACACACAGGGATTTAGCACAGATACGCAGTATTTT.

The chain combines TRBV11-2 with TRBJ1-4; D gene uncertain. Between the trimmed V and J ends, which lost 0 bases and 11 bases, there was a span of 10 bases. Germline CDR1 is SGHAT and CDR2 is FQNNGV. The CDR3 sequence is 13 residues long. For the CDR3, the DNA is TGTGCCAGCAGCTTAGATCGGGGAGAGAAACTGTTTTTT. Protein sequence: CASSLDRGEKLFF.

A remark on this clone: The same CDR3 arises from other DNA sequences in this sample as well. The CDR3 reads CASSKTGNTEAFF. Here the CDR3 DNA reads TGCGCCAGCAGTAAAACAGGGAACACTGAAGCTTTCTTT. The chain uses TRBV5-1 and TRBJ1-1; maybe TRBD1 (5 bases). The length of the CDR3 is 13 residues. From germline, CDR1 is SGHRS and CDR2 YFSETQ. V lost 5 bases and J 1 base, leaving 9 bases between the germline ends.

This chain links TRBV18 with TRBJ2-1; TRBD2 aligns across 7 bases. This CDR3 is built from 13 residues. Germline assignment: CDR1 KGHSH and CDR2 LQKENI. Trimming took 3 bases from V and 15 from J; bases not matched to a gene: 11. CDR3 sequence reads: CASSPLTDSGSFF. The CDR3 DNA is TGTGCCAGCTCACCCCTGACTGATAGCGGGTCGTTCTTC.